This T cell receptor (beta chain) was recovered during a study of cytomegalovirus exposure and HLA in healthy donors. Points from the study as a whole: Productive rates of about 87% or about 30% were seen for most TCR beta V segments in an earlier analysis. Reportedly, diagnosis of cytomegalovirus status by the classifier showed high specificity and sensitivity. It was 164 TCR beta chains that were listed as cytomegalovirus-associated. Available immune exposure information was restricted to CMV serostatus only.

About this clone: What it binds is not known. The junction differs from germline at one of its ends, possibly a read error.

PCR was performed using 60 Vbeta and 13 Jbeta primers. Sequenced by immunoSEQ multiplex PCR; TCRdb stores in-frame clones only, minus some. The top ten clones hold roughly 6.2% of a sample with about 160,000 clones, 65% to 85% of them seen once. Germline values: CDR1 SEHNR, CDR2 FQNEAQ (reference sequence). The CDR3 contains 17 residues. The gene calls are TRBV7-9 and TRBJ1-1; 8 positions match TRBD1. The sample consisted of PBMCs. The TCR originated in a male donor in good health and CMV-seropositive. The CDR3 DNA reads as TGTTCCAGCAGCTTGGGGGCCAGGGGGCTCTTGAGCACTGAAGCTTTCTTT. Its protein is CSSSLGARGLLSTEAFF. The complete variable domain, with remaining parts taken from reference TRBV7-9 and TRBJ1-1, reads DTGVSQNPRHKITKRGQNVTFRCDPISEHNRLYWYRQTLGQGPEFLTYFQNEAQLEKSRLLSDRFSAERPKGSFSTLEIQRTEQGDSAMYLCSSSLGARGLLSTEAFFGQGTRLTVV.